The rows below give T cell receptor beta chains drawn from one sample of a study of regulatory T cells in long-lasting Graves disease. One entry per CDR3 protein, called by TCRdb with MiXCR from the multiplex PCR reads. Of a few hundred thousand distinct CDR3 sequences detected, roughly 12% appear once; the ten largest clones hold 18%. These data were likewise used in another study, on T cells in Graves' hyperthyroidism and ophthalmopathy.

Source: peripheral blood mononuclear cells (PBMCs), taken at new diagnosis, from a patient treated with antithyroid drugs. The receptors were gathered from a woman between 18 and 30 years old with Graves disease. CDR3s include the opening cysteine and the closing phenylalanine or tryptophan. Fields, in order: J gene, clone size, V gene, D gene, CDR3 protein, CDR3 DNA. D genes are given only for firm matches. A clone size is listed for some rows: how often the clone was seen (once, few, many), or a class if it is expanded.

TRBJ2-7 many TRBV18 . CASSPPGGTSSSYEQYF TGTGCCAGCTCACCACCAGGCGGGACATCGAGCTCCTACGAGCAGTACTTC
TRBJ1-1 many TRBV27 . CASSWAWRGKGNTEAFF TGTGCCAGCAGTTGGGCATGGCGGGGGAAGGGGAACACTGAAGCTTTCTTT
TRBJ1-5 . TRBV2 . CASHEPRTGNQPQHF TGTGCCAGCCACGAACCAAGGACGGGCAATCAGCCCCAGCATTTT
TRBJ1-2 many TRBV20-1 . CSVSQSANYGYTF TGCAGTGTCTCACAGAGCGCTAACTATGGCTACACCTTC
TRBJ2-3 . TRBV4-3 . CASSQDPLLGLDTQYF TGCGCCAGCAGCCAAGATCCGCTGTTGGGCCTAGATACGCAGTATTTT
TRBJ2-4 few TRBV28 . CASSLTSRQYF TGTGCCAGCAGTTTAACGTCCCGTCAGTACTTC
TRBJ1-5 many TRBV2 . CASSEGGQPQHF TGTGCCAGCAGTGAGGGGGGTCAGCCCCAGCATTTT
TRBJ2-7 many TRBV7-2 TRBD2 CASSHTGTSGIYEQYF TGTGCCAGCAGCCACACCGGGACTAGCGGGATATACGAGCAGTACTTC
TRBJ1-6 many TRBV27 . CASSGWDIRRVGQYNSPLHF TGTGCCAGCAGTGGCTGGGACATCCGCCGGGTCGGGCAGTATAATTCACCCCTCCACTTT
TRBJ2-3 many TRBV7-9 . CASSRSTSSSTDTQYF TGTGCCAGCAGCCGGAGCACAAGCTCTAGCACAGATACGCAGTATTTT
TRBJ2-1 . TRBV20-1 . CSAPSGTYEQFF TGCAGTGCCCCGTCCGGGACGTATGAGCAGTTCTTC